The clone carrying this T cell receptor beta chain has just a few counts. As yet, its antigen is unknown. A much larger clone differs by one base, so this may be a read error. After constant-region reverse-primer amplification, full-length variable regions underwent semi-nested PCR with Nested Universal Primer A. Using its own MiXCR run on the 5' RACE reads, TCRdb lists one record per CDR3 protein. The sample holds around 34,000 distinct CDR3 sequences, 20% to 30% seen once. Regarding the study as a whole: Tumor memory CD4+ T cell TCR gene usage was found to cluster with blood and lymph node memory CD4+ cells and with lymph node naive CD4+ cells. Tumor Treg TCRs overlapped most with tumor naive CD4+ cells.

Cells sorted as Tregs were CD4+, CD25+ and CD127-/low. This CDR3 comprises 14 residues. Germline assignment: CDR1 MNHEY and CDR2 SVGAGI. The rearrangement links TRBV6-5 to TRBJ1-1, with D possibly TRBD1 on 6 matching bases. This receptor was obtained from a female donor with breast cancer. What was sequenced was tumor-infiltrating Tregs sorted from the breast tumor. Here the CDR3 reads CASSMRDMNTEALF. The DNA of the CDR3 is TGTGCCAGCAGTATGCGGGACATGAACACTGAGGCTCTCTTT.